This T cell receptor (beta chain) was identified during a study of blood T cell repertoires in COVID-19 (dated by TCRdb to about 2020). In the study overall: Samples from collaborators originated in the United States, Italy and Spain and spanned both the acute and convalescent phases of COVID-19. Nearly every sample came with metadata listing a de-identified subject ID, COVID-19 status, age in years and sex. The repertoires were released in a freely available public database intended as a resource for research on the immune response to SARS-CoV-2. The prospective study material was composed of cDNA or gDNA derived from T cells, B-cell-depleted T cells, or PBMCs. Deeply sampled blood TCRbeta repertoires from subjects exposed to, actively infected with, or recovered from COVID-19 were included in the dataset. Where HLA class I and class II types were available, the types were taken from metadata supplied by the sample provider, not from assay-based typing. The samples were drawn from the first 160 participants of the ongoing ImmuneRACE study and from some 1,300 subjects provided by 6 global collaborators.

TCRbeta CDR3 regions were amplified from genomic DNA by means of the immunoSEQ Assay, a bias-controlled multiplex PCR. The source study handled its data this way. The number of nucleated cells in each sample was estimated by amplification of reference gene primers within the assay. Sequence reads were collapsed and filtered to measure the absolute abundance of every unique TCRbeta CDR3 rearrangement. Productive Simpson clonality was computed per sample as the square root of Simpson's diversity index over productive rearrangements. In TCRdb, the immuneACCESS table is reduced to in-frame sequences with V and J assigned. These tables do not hold every clone; where another copy was compared, an unresolved V gene accounts for under half, and the others remain unexplained. The DNA gave D and trimming, while V, J and clone size come from that table. The sample table records approximately 100,000 clones; 65% to 90% of these occur just once. About 4.8% of the sample is in the top ten clones.

The collaborating institutions used their own protocols to collect whole blood in K2EDTA tubes. For TCRbeta analysis, collaborators shipped samples in one of three forms: frozen whole blood, isolated PBMCs, or DNA extracted from either of those sample types. Details on this clone: The target of this receptor is not known. Base quality data are lacking; no much larger clone is found one base away.

Overall study results and their limits: Clinical and demographic metadata were provided uncurated, with the amount varying by source and participant.

The germline V gene specifies ENHRY as CDR1 and SYGVKD as CDR2. Compared with germline, V lacks 3 bases and J lacks 4 bases; bases without a gene match: 8. Inclusive of the bounding cysteine and phenylalanine, the CDR3 is 15 residues long. Only the CDR3 region is kept as DNA, spanning 45 bases read in frame from base 1. The clonotype was recovered from a man aged 55-75 years with acute or convalescent COVID-19. The sequence links TRBV10-3 to TRBJ2-7, with 8 middle bases fitting TRBD2. The sequenced material came from peripheral blood. The DNA is TGTGCCATCAGTGAAGGGACTAGTAGCGCATACGAGCAGTACTTC. It codes for CAISEGTSSAYEQYF.